This T cell receptor (beta chain) was recorded in a study of T cells expressing NK-cell markers (dated by TCRdb to 2020 to 2022). A note on the overall study: Eight or nine donors provided sorted CD3+CD56+NKG2C+, CD3+CD56+NKG2C- and CD3+CD56-NKG2C+ T-cell subsets, whose TCR beta-chain repertoires were profiled. Among the eight sequenced donors, only one was HCMV-seronegative, while the other seven were HCMV-seropositive. Randomly selected healthy volunteers, three men and five women, were used as the eight sequenced donors. Sequencing of the libraries produced 2 x 150 bp reads on Illumina HiSeq 2000/2500, MiSeq or NextSeq. Study-level results and caveats: In six donors, the dominant CD3+CD56+NKG2C+ clonotypes ranked among the top 10 CD8+ clonotypes, making up 1.0-7.0% of CD8+ T cells. Those dominant clonotypes were again the most abundant among CD3+CD56-NKG2C+ cells in a few donors, at roughly 28.3-60.1%. It remained unclear whether the expanded NKG2C-expressing T cell clones were specific for HCMV antigens.

Regarding this clonotype: The clone's antigen remains unknown.

The sample was run on an Illumina HiSeq 2000. TCR beta cDNA libraries were prepared using 5'RACE template switching, which introduced a universal primer site and unique molecular identifiers. Synthesis of cDNA was primed from the TCR beta constant segment and was followed by two consecutive PCR amplification steps. In the paper's pipeline: Reads were demultiplexed and grouped by UMI with MIGEC, and clonotypes were assembled and quantified with MiTCR. To exclude erroneous sequences, only TCR cDNA sequences supported by at least two reads were retained. The tcR package was used for downstream repertoire analysis, and clonotypes were matched between fractions using CDR3 nucleotide sequence together with V segment. Antigen specificity was annotated against VDJdb with VDJmatch, allowing one amino acid substitution in CDR3. Each CDR3 protein sequence appears as one entry after TCRdb reprocessed the reads, and no DNA is included. The V and J calls and clone size are TCRdb's, not the authors'. The sample table holds 150,000 to 200,000 distinct CDR3 sequences. 18% of the sample goes to the ten largest clones.

To determine HCMV serostatus, a commercial ELISA kit was used to detect HCMV-specific IgG in serum. Peripheral blood mononuclear cells were isolated from blood by Ficoll density gradient centrifugation. The cysteine opens and the phenylalanine closes a CDR3 of 17 amino acids. Only the protein sequence is given. The V gene is TRBV12-3 or TRBV12-4 and the J gene is TRBJ2-1; the TRBD2 assignment by TCRdb is unverifiable without DNA. This receptor was taken from a woman aged 18-70 years in good health. The sequencing input was blood T cells: a sorted CD56 or NKG2C T cell subset, CD4+ or CD8+ T cells, or bulk PBMC T cells (not recorded which). The CDR3 in this case is CASSVQAGLAGGGEQFF.